This T cell receptor beta chain comes out of a study of spatial heterogeneity in lung cancer. Overall study: More than 8.5 raw reads, on average, carried each unique TCR and UMI combination.

This CDR3 has 14 residues. Germline trimming cut 7 bases from V and 5 bases from J; bases unmatched to any gene: 8. Germline V gene sequence: CDR1 MNHEY, CDR2 SVGAGI. General study results and limits: Expanded alpha and beta TCR counts within tumors tracked tumor mutation counts.

A unique molecular identifier was attached to every TCR cDNA molecule. MiXCR was run by TCRdb on the 5' RACE reads, yielding one entry per CDR3 protein. Of more than 2,500 distinct CDR3 sequences listed, under 7% were seen once; the top ten hold 15% to 20%. Documented time point: sample taken at primary tumor resection. Whole RNA was taken from tumor, nontumor lung or frozen PBMC; it was then sequenced unsorted. With respect to this clonotype: Its target is unknown.

The specimen was lung tumor tissue, collected at surgery. This TCR was sampled from a male donor with early-stage non-small cell lung cancer. This chain connects TRBV6-5 to TRBJ2-5, with 9 bases fitting TRBD1. As DNA, the CDR3 is TGTGCCAGCAAGTCCGGGACAGGGTGGGAGACCCAGTACTTC. This sequence encodes CASKSGTGWETQYF.